This T cell receptor beta chain was sequenced for a study of blood T cells in healthy people across ages. This CDR3 has 16 amino acids. The second PCR ran roughly 6 to 11 cycles with a sample-barcoded 5' primer and J-beta primers. Each CDR3 protein gets one entry after TCRdb re-called the 5' RACE reads with MiXCR. Of hundreds of thousands of distinct CDR3 sequences listed, around a quarter were seen once; the top ten hold over 3.5%. The data also belong to a second study, concerning T cells of mothers and their children. That study adds: Per mother, over 9.5 million TCR beta CDR3 reads were obtained; per child, a few million. Biologically related mothers and children overlapped slightly more than unrelated pairs, a non-significant difference.

The clonotype comes from a boy under 10 years old in good health. The J gene is TRBJ1-1, the V gene TRBV21-1; the table's D call TRBD1 went unverified against the DNA. TRBV21-1 is flagged as a pseudogene. The sample was blood. CDR3: CASSIALRTGNTEAFF. DNA for the CDR3: TGTGCCAGCAGCATAGCCCTCAGGACAGGGAACACTGAAGCTTTCTTT.